This T cell receptor beta chain was recovered during a study of neurological immune-mediated disorders. Broader study findings: None of the CDR3 amino acid sequences of expanded clones were shared across subjects, and this suggested private repertoires in all groups. The study found the most TCR clonal expansion in HTLV-1-associated myelopathy and the least in multiple sclerosis, below healthy controls.

This clonotype was seen many times. Its target is unknown. Synthesis of cDNA was performed by 5'RACE using 10-nucleotide random UMIs. In TCRdb, the 5' RACE reads were re-called with MiXCR into one record per CDR3 protein. Of about 20,000 distinct CDR3 sequences in the sample, 10% are singletons; the top ten hold roughly 22%. The germline V gene has CDR1 SGHRS and CDR2 YFSETQ. Unmatched junction bases numbered 2, after V lost 4 bases and J lost 4 bases. The CDR3 runs to 14 residues. The TCR originated in a woman in her sixties or seventies with HTLV-1-associated myelopathy (HAM/TSP). The chain has TRBV5-1 and TRBJ2-7; TRBD2 aligns across 13 bases. Sequences were obtained from PBMCs. The CDR3, as DNA: TGCGCCAGCAGCCCGACTAGCGGGGGGTACGAGCAGTACTTC. Amino acid sequence: CASSPTSGGYEQYF.